These T cell receptor beta chains were read from a single sample in a study of blood T cell repertoires in COVID-19. Profiled with immunoSEQ multiplex PCR; TCRdb holds only in-frame clones, not every one. The profile shows a few hundred thousand clones, under 90% of them singletons. Sequenced sample: peripheral blood. These receptor sequences come from a woman aged 35 to 49 who had recovered from COVID-19. Both conserved end residues are part of each CDR3. Not all rows give a size; the values are once, few, many and, for expanded clones, a class.

j_call: TRBJ2-3; clone_size: NA; v_call: TRBV29-1; cdr3_aa: CSVAGGGRATDTQYF
j_call: TRBJ2-7; clone_size: few; v_call: TRBV7-2; cdr3_aa: CASSRDWGYEQYF
j_call: TRBJ1-3; clone_size: NA; v_call: TRBV9; cdr3_aa: CASSSNRASSGNTIYF
j_call: TRBJ1-4; clone_size: NA; v_call: TRBV28; cdr3_aa: CASRNRGPNEKLFF
j_call: TRBJ1-5; clone_size: once; v_call: TRBV27; cdr3_aa: CASSLYGFNQPQHF
j_call: TRBJ2-7; clone_size: NA; v_call: TRBV29-1; cdr3_aa: CSVVVTGSYEQYF
j_call: TRBJ1-4; clone_size: NA; v_call: TRBV30; cdr3_aa: CAWSVYSYEKLFF
j_call: TRBJ2-3; clone_size: NA; v_call: TRBV7-3; cdr3_aa: CASSLLGRGGADTQYF
j_call: TRBJ2-1; clone_size: NA; v_call: TRBV3-1/TRBV3-2; cdr3_aa: CASSPGLALYNEQFF
j_call: TRBJ2-2; clone_size: NA; v_call: TRBV6-2/TRBV6-3; cdr3_aa: CASSTPGLAGGWGTGELFF
j_call: TRBJ2-5; clone_size: NA; v_call: TRBV4-2; cdr3_aa: CASRQPETQYF
j_call: TRBJ1-1; clone_size: NA; v_call: TRBV5-1; cdr3_aa: CASTMTGNTEAFF
j_call: TRBJ2-7; clone_size: few; v_call: TRBV15; cdr3_aa: CATSSHGGHTSPSEQYF
j_call: TRBJ2-3; clone_size: NA; v_call: TRBV4-1; cdr3_aa: CASSQERSRTSGLTDTQYF
j_call: TRBJ2-6; clone_size: NA; v_call: TRBV30; cdr3_aa: CAWSPAGAGGANVLTF
j_call: TRBJ1-1; clone_size: NA; v_call: TRBV18; cdr3_aa: CASSPWTGMNTEAFF
j_call: TRBJ1-2; clone_size: NA; v_call: TRBV28; cdr3_aa: CASSYNRGPLNYGYTF
j_call: TRBJ2-5; clone_size: NA; v_call: TRBV9; cdr3_aa: CASSVVPDQETQYF
j_call: TRBJ1-3; clone_size: NA; v_call: TRBV19; cdr3_aa: CASTGLDSGNTIYF
j_call: TRBJ1-2; clone_size: NA; v_call: TRBV9; cdr3_aa: CASSVNRLGYGYTF
j_call: TRBJ2-3; clone_size: NA; v_call: TRBV3-1/TRBV3-2; cdr3_aa: CASSQGQSTDTQYF
j_call: TRBJ1-6; clone_size: NA; v_call: TRBV11-1; cdr3_aa: CASSLIRDSPLHF
j_call: TRBJ2-1; clone_size: NA; v_call: TRBV24-1; cdr3_aa: CATSDSSYNEQFF
j_call: TRBJ2-7; clone_size: few; v_call: TRBV15; cdr3_aa: CATSTNWGLEQYF
j_call: TRBJ1-1; clone_size: once; v_call: TRBV7-9; cdr3_aa: CASSPTENTEAFF
j_call: TRBJ2-4; clone_size: NA; v_call: TRBV19; cdr3_aa: CASTTTGEVGNIQYF
j_call: TRBJ1-3; clone_size: NA; v_call: TRBV28; cdr3_aa: CASTEVGTAGNTIYF
j_call: TRBJ2-5; clone_size: NA; v_call: TRBV12-2; cdr3_aa: CASRLAPPTSSGRQETQYF
j_call: TRBJ1-2; clone_size: NA; v_call: TRBV29-1; cdr3_aa: CSVETGLGYTF
j_call: TRBJ2-5; clone_size: NA; v_call: TRBV27; cdr3_aa: CASSRGAGGETQYF
j_call: TRBJ1-2; clone_size: NA; v_call: TRBV2; cdr3_aa: CASSEEGRGFVGYTF
j_call: TRBJ2-7; clone_size: NA; v_call: TRBV4-2; cdr3_aa: CASSSELAYEQYF
j_call: TRBJ2-7; clone_size: NA; v_call: TRBV4-2; cdr3_aa: CASSQASGSYEQYF
j_call: TRBJ2-7; clone_size: NA; v_call: TRBV29-1; cdr3_aa: CSVEVGGVEQYF
j_call: TRBJ2-3; clone_size: NA; v_call: TRBV12-5; cdr3_aa: CASALSSGRSEDTQYF
j_call: TRBJ2-2; clone_size: NA; v_call: TRBV21-1; cdr3_aa: CGFGGRLVRNTGELFF
j_call: TRBJ2-7; clone_size: few; v_call: TRBV30; cdr3_aa: CAWSDSQDEQYF
j_call: TRBJ1-1; clone_size: NA; v_call: TRBV6-6; cdr3_aa: CASRVRQDDTEAFF
j_call: TRBJ2-7; clone_size: NA; v_call: TRBV28; cdr3_aa: CASSWGTTPNYEQYF
j_call: TRBJ1-1; clone_size: NA; v_call: TRBV9; cdr3_aa: CASSVGSGGPEAFF
j_call: TRBJ2-1; clone_size: NA; v_call: TRBV19; cdr3_aa: CASTPKGLATNEQFF
j_call: TRBJ2-1; clone_size: NA; v_call: TRBV5-5; cdr3_aa: CASSFLRSGPPGNEQFF
j_call: TRBJ1-2; clone_size: NA; v_call: TRBV11-2; cdr3_aa: CASSLVPPDSLTNYGYTF
j_call: TRBJ1-1; clone_size: NA; v_call: TRBV18; cdr3_aa: CASSPPLGREVDTEAFF
j_call: TRBJ2-5; clone_size: NA; v_call: TRBV5-4; cdr3_aa: CASRRGEGETQYF
j_call: TRBJ2-1; clone_size: NA; v_call: TRBV3-1/TRBV3-2; cdr3_aa: CASRTSGMSSYNEQFF
j_call: TRBJ1-1; clone_size: NA; v_call: TRBV10-2; cdr3_aa: CASRGRTEAFF
j_call: TRBJ1-5; clone_size: NA; v_call: TRBV19; cdr3_aa: CASKDHGGATQPQHF